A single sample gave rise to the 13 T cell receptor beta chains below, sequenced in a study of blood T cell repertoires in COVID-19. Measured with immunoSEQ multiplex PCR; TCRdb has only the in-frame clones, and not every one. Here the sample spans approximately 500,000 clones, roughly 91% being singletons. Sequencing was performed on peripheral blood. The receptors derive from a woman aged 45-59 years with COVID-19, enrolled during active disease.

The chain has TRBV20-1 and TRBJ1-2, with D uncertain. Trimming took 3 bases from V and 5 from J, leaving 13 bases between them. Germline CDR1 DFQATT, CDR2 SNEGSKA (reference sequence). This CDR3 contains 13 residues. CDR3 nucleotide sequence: TGCAGTGCTAGTTACGCGGCGGGATATGGCTACACCTTC. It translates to CSASYAAGYGYTF.

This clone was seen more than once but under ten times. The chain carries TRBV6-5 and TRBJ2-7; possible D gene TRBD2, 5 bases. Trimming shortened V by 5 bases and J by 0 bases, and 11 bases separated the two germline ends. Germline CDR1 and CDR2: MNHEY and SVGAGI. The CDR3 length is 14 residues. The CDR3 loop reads CASSLRRDSYEQYF. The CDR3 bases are TGTGCCAGCAGTCTCCGCCGGGACTCCTACGAGCAGTACTTC.

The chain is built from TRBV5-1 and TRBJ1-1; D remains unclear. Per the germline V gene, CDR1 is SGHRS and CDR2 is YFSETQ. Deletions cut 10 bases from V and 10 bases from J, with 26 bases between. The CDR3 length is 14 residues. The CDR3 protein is CASSRVVADITAFF. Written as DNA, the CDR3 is TGCGCCTCGTCCCGCGTCGTCGCGGATATAACAGCTTTCTTT.

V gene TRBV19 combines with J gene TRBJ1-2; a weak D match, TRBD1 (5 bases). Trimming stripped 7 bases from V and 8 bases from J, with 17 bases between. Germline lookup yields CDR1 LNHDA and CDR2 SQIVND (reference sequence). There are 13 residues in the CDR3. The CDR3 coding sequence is TGTGCCAGTACAGTCGGGGGGAGCGTAGGCTACACCTTC. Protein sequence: CASTVGGSVGYTF.

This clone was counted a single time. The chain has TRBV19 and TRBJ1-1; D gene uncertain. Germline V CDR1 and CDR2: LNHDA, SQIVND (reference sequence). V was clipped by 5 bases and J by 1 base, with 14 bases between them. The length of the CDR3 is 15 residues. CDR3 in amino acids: CASSPSFNSNTEAFF. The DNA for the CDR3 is TGTGCCAGTAGTCCCTCTTTTAATTCGAACACTGAAGCTTTCTTT.

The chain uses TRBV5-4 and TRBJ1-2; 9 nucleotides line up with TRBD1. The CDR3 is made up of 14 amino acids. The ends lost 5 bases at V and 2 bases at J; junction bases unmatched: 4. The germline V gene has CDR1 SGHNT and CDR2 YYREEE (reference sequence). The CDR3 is CASRKGQGNYGYTF. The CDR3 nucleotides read TGTGCCAGCAGAAAGGGACAGGGAAACTATGGCTACACCTTC.

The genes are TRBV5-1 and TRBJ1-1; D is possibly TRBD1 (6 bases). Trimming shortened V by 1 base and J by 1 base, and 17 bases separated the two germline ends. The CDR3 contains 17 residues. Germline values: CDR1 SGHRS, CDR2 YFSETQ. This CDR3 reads CASSLTPGQPANTEAFF. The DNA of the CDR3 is TGCGCCAGCAGCTTGACACCCGGACAGCCAGCGAACACTGAAGCTTTCTTT. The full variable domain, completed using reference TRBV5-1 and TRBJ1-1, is KAGVTQTPRYLIKTRGQQVTLSCSPISGHRSVSWYQQTPGQGLQFLFEYFSETQRNKGNFPGRFSGRQFSNSRSEMNVSTLELGDSALYLCASSLTPGQPANTEAFFGQGTRLTVV.

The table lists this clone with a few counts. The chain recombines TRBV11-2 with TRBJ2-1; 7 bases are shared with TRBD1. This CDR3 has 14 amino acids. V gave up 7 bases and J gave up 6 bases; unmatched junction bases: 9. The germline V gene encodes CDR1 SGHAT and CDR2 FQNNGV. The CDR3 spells CASTRMGQSNEQFF. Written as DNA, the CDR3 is TGTGCCAGCACTCGAATGGGACAGTCCAATGAGCAGTTCTTC.

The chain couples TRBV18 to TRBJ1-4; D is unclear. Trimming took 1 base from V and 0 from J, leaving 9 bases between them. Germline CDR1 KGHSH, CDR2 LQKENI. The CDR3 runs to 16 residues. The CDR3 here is CASSPQVAATNEKLFF. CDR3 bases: TGTGCCAGCTCACCACAGGTAGCCGCAACTAATGAAAAACTGTTTTTT.

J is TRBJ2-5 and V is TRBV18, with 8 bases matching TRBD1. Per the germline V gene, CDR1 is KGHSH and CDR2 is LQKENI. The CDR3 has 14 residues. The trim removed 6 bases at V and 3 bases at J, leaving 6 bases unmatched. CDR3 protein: CASSPEQGEETQYF. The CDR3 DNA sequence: TGTGCCAGCTCCCCAGAACAGGGGGAAGAGACCCAGTACTTC.

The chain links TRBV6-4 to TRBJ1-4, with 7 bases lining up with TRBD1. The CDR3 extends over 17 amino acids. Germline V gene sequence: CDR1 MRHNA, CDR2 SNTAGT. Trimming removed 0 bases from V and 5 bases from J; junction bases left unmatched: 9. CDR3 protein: CASSDSGEGAMNEKLFF. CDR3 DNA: TGTGCCAGCAGTGACTCGGGTGAGGGGGCAATGAATGAAAAACTGTTTTTT.

CDR3 in amino acids: CASSLQGPGELFF. CDR3 DNA sequence: TGTGCCAGCAGCTTACAGGGGCCCGGGGAGCTGTTTTTT. The chain joins TRBV5-4 to TRBJ2-2, with TRBD1 matching 7 bases. Trimming took 2 bases from V and 6 from J; bases not matched to a gene: 1. The CDR3 covers 13 residues. The germline gives CDR1 SGHNT, CDR2 YYREEE (reference sequence).

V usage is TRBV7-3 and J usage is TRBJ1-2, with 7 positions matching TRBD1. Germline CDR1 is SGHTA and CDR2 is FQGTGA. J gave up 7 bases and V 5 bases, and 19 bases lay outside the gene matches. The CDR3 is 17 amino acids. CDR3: CASSRPSDRIWGRGYTF. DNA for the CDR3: TGTGCCAGCAGCCGCCCATCGGACAGGATTTGGGGTCGTGGCTACACCTTC.